Given below is one T cell receptor (beta chain) in context. The assay was immunoSEQ multiplex PCR, and TCRdb's table has in-frame clones only and misses some. The sample lists about 60,000 clones; almost 90% were seen once. The source of the sample is a study of blood T cell repertoires in COVID-19. Trimming at V came to 6 bases and at J to 3 bases, leaving 5 bases not matched to a gene. This CDR3 is built from 14 residues. In germline, CDR1 is MNHEY, CDR2 SVGAGI. The specimen was peripheral blood. V usage is TRBV6-5 and J usage is TRBJ2-7; 10 positions match TRBD2. This TCR derives from an elderly woman with active COVID-19. In DNA form, the CDR3 reads TGTGCCAGCAGGAACCTAGCGGGGGTCTACGAGCAGTACTTC. Translated: CASRNLAGVYEQYF.